This T cell receptor (beta chain) was profiled in a study of cytomegalovirus exposure and HLA in healthy donors. This PCR relied on a set of 60 Vbeta primers and 13 Jbeta primers. Produced via immunoSEQ multiplex PCR; TCRdb's table is partial and in-frame only. Here the sample spans 250,000 to 350,000 clones, about nine tenths being singletons. Per germline, CDR1 SGDLS and CDR2 YYNGEE. The CDR3 spans 17 residues. V was shortened by 0 bases and J by 4 bases, with 17 bases between the two germline ends. The study's findings and limits: Association of a missense DCLRE1C variant with TCR beta V- and J-gene trimming was reported in a later analysis. The majority of CMV-associated TCR beta chains were reported as apparently HLA-restricted in a later analysis. About 87% or about 30% of the time was how often most TCR beta V segments were productive, according to an earlier analysis. Later analysis identified several of the most significant clusters that appeared linked to common viral pathogens.

A note on this clone: What it recognizes is unknown.

Sequenced: PBMCs. The clonotype originates from a man aged 40-49 years in good health and CMV-seropositive. The rearrangement uses TRBV9 and TRBJ1-3; no firm D call. The CDR3 DNA sequence: TGTGCCAGCAGCGTAGACGGCAGGACTCTACGAGGAAACACCATATATTTT. Protein sequence: CASSVDGRTLRGNTIYF.